The sequence of this T cell receptor (beta chain) was determined in a study of persistence of HIV-infected CD4 T cells. Study-wide context: Median time on suppressive ART was around 8 years.

The libraries were made with immunoSEQ version 4 in survey mode. Only in-frame clones appear in the TCRdb table, and some are missing; sequencing was by immunoSEQ multiplex PCR. Of around 39,000 clones in the sample, about 89% were seen once. Comment on this clone: Its antigen is as yet unknown.

Nonspecific anti-CD3/anti-CD28 bead stimulation represents the broad CD4+ T cell repertoire. Sorting selected CD4+ T cells upregulating both CD40 ligand and CD69. CDR1 is SNHLY and CDR2 is FYNNEI in the germline V gene. CDR3 length: 11 amino acids. Trimming shortened V by 6 bases and J by 9 bases, and 9 bases separated the two germline ends. The receptor's source is an adult man with HIV who was CMV-seropositive. This specimen was CD4+ T cells sorted from PBMCs after approximately 20-hour stimulation, taken from a patient who received antiretroviral therapy. The chain links TRBV2 to TRBJ2-1, with a possible D match to TRBD1 (5 bases). The chain's CDR3 is CASSRDSEQFF. DNA for the CDR3: TGTGCCAGCAGCCGTGACAGTGAGCAGTTCTTC.